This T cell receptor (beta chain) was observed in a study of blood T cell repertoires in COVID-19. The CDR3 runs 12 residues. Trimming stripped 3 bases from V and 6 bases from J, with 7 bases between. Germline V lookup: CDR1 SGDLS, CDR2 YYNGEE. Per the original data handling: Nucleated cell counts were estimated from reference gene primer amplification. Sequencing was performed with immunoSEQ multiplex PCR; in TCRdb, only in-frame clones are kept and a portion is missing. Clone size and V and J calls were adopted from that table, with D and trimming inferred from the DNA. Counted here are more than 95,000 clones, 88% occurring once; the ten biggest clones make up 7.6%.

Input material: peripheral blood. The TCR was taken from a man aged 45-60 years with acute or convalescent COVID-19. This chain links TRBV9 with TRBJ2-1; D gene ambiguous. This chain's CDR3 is CASSALANEQFF. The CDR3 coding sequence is TGTGCCAGCAGCGCCCTGGCCAATGAGCAGTTCTTC. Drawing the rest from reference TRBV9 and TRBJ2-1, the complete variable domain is DSGVTQTPKHLITATGQRVTLRCSPRSGDLSVYWYQQSLDQGLQFLIQYYNGEERAKGNILERFSAQQFPDLHSELNLSSLELGDSALYFCASSALANEQFFGPGTRLTVL.